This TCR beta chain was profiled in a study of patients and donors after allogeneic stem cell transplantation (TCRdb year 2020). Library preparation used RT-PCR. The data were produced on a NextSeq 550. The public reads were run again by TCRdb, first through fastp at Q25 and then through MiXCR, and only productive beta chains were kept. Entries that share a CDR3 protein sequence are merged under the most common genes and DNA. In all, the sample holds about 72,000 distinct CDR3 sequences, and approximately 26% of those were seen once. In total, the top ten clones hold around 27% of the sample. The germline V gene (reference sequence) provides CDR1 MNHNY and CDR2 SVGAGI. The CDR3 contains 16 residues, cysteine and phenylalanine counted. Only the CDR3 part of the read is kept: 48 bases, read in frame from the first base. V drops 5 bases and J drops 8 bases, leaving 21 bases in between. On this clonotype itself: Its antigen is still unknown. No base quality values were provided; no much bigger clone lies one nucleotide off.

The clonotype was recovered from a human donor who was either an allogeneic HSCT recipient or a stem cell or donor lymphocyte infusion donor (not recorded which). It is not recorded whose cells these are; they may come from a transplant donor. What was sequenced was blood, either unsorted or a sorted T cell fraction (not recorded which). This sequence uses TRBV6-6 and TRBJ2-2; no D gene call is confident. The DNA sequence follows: TGTGCCAGCAGTCCGTGGGAAAATCCCAAGCCTGGGGAGCTGTTTTTT. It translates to CASSPWENPKPGELFF.